The T cell receptor beta chain under discussion was sequenced for a study of cytomegalovirus exposure and HLA in healthy donors. Study-level information: Ancestry clustering placed 70% to 85% of under 450 genotyped donors in the Caucasian-associated cluster.

The primer mix had 60 Vbeta and 13 Jbeta primers. Generated by immunoSEQ multiplex PCR, the TCRdb table keeps only in-frame clones and is missing some. The sample has some 80,000 clones, around 81% seen once. V dropped 2 bases and J dropped 4; count of bases not matched to a gene: 2. Germline V gives CDR1 MDHEN, CDR2 SYDVKM. CDR3 length equals 14 residues. This clonotype was obtained from a man younger than 30 in good health and CMV-seropositive. The sample was PBMCs. V gene TRBV28 combines with J gene TRBJ2-1; TRBD2 aligns across 7 bases. The CDR3 bases are TGTGCCAGCAGTTTAGCTAGCGGATACAATGAGCAGTTCTTC. Translated: CASSLASGYNEQFF.